The table lists the clone carrying this T cell receptor (beta chain) with many counts. Antigen: not known. Germline V CDR1 and CDR2: LNHDA, SQIVND (reference sequence). The CDR3 has 16 residues. The V and J ends lost 4 bases and 3 bases, in that order; junction bases with no gene match: 9. This sample stems from a study of Graves' ophthalmopathy and Graves' hyperthyroidism. Study results and limitations: Ophthalmopathy could be told apart from stable hyperthyroidism by a 13-signature model (around 90% sensitivity, approximately 81% specificity).

RNA transcripts provided the template for amplifying TCR beta CDR3 regions. HTBI primers primed a first-round RT-PCR, and a second-round multiplex PCR followed. TCRdb recomputed calls from the multiplex PCR reads with MiXCR, one row per CDR3 protein. The table lists around 600,000 distinct CDR3 sequences, roughly two fifths of them singletons. Other autoimmune diseases, uncontrolled infections, pregnancy and lactation each led to patient exclusion. The TCR comes from an adult man with Graves' ophthalmopathy. The sequencing sample was made of peripheral blood. The chain employs TRBV19 and TRBJ1-5, with TRBD1 matching 7 bases. The CDR3 here is CASSNNRDSFNQPQHF. The DNA for the CDR3 is TGTGCCAGTAGTAATAACCGGGACAGCTTCAATCAGCCCCAGCATTTT.